The next 26 T cell receptor beta chains were all read from a single sample in a study of T-cell memory formation after mild COVID-19. Using its own MiXCR run on the 5' RACE reads, TCRdb lists one record per CDR3 protein. The sample records approximately 100,000 distinct CDR3 sequences, approximately 15% being singletons. Sequenced sample: PBMCs or a T cell subset sorted from them (not recorded which). The receptors shown here come from an adult woman who had mild COVID-19 (a few samples of this study predate the infection). Cell type and time point are not known.

This clonotype turned up a few times. The genes are TRBV5-1 and TRBJ1-5; D unclear. Per the germline V gene, CDR1 is SGHRS and CDR2 is YFSETQ. This CDR3 has 13 residues. V was trimmed by 2 bases and J by 6 bases, leaving 9 bases between them. CDR3 protein: CASSLIGGQPQHF. The CDR3 coding sequence is TGCGCCAGCAGCTTAATCGGCGGTCAGCCCCAGCATTTT.

The table lists this clonotype with a few counts. The CDR3 DNA follows: TGTGCCAGCAGCTTAGGGTACGGGCCTAAGGGAGATACGCAGTATTTT. Its protein product is CASSLGYGPKGDTQYF. The rearrangement links TRBV7-2 to TRBJ2-3; D is uncertain. This CDR3 is built from 16 residues. The V end was cut by 1 base, the J end by 5 bases, with 16 bases between. From germline, CDR1 is SGHTA and CDR2 FQGNSA.

This clonotype was seen a few times. The chain uses TRBV10-3 and TRBJ1-5; no clear D gene. Germline values: CDR1 ENHRY, CDR2 SYGVKD. The CDR3 runs to 13 residues. V was trimmed by 2 bases and J by 7 bases, leaving 9 bases between them. This CDR3 reads CAISEEGWQPQHF. In nucleotides, the CDR3 is TGTGCCATCAGTGAGGAGGGTTGGCAGCCCCAGCATTTT.

The gene calls are TRBV7-9 and TRBJ1-5; the D is unclear. V lost 1 base and J lost 7, with 17 bases in between. This CDR3 comprises 16 residues. Germline CDR1 reads SEHNR; CDR2 reads FQNEAQ (reference sequence). This CDR3 is CASSLDGGIPWQPQHF. The CDR3 DNA is TGTGCCAGCAGCTTAGACGGTGGCATTCCATGGCAGCCCCAGCATTTT.

The rearrangement joins TRBV6-2 or TRBV6-3 to TRBJ2-1, with 7 bases identical to TRBD1. The trim removed 6 bases at V and 0 bases at J, leaving 5 bases unmatched. Germline V lookup: CDR1 MNHEY, CDR2 SVGEGT. There are 15 residues in the CDR3. CDR3 nucleotide sequence: TGTGCCAGCAGCCCTACAGGGGACTCCTACAATGAGCAGTTCTTC. This sequence encodes CASSPTGDSYNEQFF.

The table lists this clonotype with a few counts. The chain recombines TRBV12-3 or TRBV12-4 with TRBJ2-3; 12 nucleotides agree with TRBD1. This CDR3 comprises 19 residues. Unmatched junction bases numbered 12, after V lost 5 bases and J lost 0 bases. CDR3: CASSPLFGTGGQSTDTQYF. The CDR3 nucleotides read TGTGCCAGCAGTCCCCTGTTTGGGACAGGGGGCCAGAGCACAGATACGCAGTATTTT.

This sequence joins TRBV15 and TRBJ1-1; the D gene is possibly TRBD1 (5 bases). Germline assignment: CDR1 LNHNV and CDR2 YYDKDF (reference sequence). Deletions cut 0 bases from V and 8 bases from J, with 10 bases between. The CDR3 consists of 13 residues. CDR3 sequence reads: CATSRDVREEAFF. The CDR3 region has the DNA TGTGCCACCAGCAGAGATGTCAGGGAGGAAGCTTTCTTT.

Only a few counts were recorded for this clonotype. The CDR3 here is CASSLVGEPSSTDTQYF. The CDR3 region has the DNA TGCGCCAGCAGCTTAGTGGGGGAACCGTCCAGCACAGATACGCAGTATTTT. The chain employs TRBV5-1 and TRBJ2-3, with D perhaps assigned TRBD1 or TRBD2 (5 bases each). V lost 2 bases and J lost 0, with 16 bases in between. CDR3 length: 17 residues. Germline V gene data show CDR1 as SGHRS and CDR2 as YFSETQ.

The V gene is TRBV29-1, the J gene TRBJ2-1; no clear D. Per germline, CDR1 SQVTM and CDR2 ANQGSEA. The CDR3 has 13 amino acids. The V gene lost 3 bases and the J gene lost 7 bases, with 13 bases spanning the gap. The CDR3 protein is CSVDRPVGNEQFF. CDR3 nucleotide sequence: TGCAGCGTTGACAGGCCGGTTGGGAATGAGCAGTTCTTC.

The chain combines TRBV20-1 with TRBJ2-1, with 9 bases matching TRBD1. The length of the CDR3 is 14 residues. CDR1 and CDR2 (germline): DFQATT, SNEGSKA (reference sequence). Trimming removed 2 bases from V and 4 bases from J; junction bases left unmatched: 3. CDR3 in amino acids: CSARRDREYNEQFF. The CDR3 nucleotides read TGCAGTGCTAGAAGGGACAGGGAATACAATGAGCAGTTCTTC.

The chain recombines TRBV6-1 with TRBJ1-1; 10 bases agree with TRBD1. The CDR3 runs 15 residues. The trim removed 3 bases at V and 4 bases at J, leaving 5 bases unmatched. Germline loops: CDR1 MNHNS, CDR2 SASEGT. The CDR3 reads CASSEIGQGGTEAFF. The CDR3 DNA sequence: TGTGCCAGCAGTGAGATAGGACAGGGGGGCACTGAAGCTTTCTTT.

This clonotype has a handful of counts. The chain couples TRBV20-1 to TRBJ2-1, with TRBD2 matching 10 bases. The CDR3 sequence is 17 residues long. Losses at the gene ends were 5 bases for V and 0 bases for J; bases not matched to a gene: 10. The germline gives CDR1 DFQATT, CDR2 SNEGSKA (reference sequence). CDR3 loop: CSAPLGLAVSSYNEQFF. Here the CDR3 DNA reads TGCAGTGCTCCGCTCGGACTAGCGGTTAGCTCCTACAATGAGCAGTTCTTC.

The chain has TRBV6-2 or TRBV6-3 and TRBJ2-7; D is possibly TRBD2 (6 bases). V was pared by 6 bases and J by 7 bases, with 16 bases between. The CDR3 consists of 13 residues. Germline lookup yields CDR1 MNHEY and CDR2 SVGEGT. The CDR3 DNA follows: TGTGCCAGCAGCAACCACCGGGGGTCTGAGCAGTACTTC. The encoded protein is CASSNHRGSEQYF.

The J gene is TRBJ1-1, the V gene TRBV4-1; D possibly corresponds to TRBD1 (5 bases). Germline V gives CDR1 MGHRA, CDR2 YSYEKL. V lost 4 bases, J lost 1 base, and 7 bases lay in between. The CDR3 sequence is 13 residues long. CDR3 amino acids: CASSRTGNTEAFF. The CDR3, as DNA: TGCGCCAGCAGCCGAACAGGGAACACTGAAGCTTTCTTT.

V usage is TRBV7-9 and J usage is TRBJ2-7, with TRBD2 matching over 8 bases. This CDR3 spans 18 amino acids. With 0 bases clipped from V and 0 bases from J, the junction kept 10 bases outside the gene matches. In germline, CDR1 is SEHNR, CDR2 FQNEAQ (reference sequence). CDR3 loop: CASSLATSGNPSSYEQYF. The CDR3 DNA reads as TGTGCCAGCAGCTTAGCTACTAGCGGAAACCCTTCCTCCTACGAGCAGTACTTC. The complete variable domain, with remaining parts taken from reference TRBV7-9 and TRBJ2-7, reads DTGVSQNPRHKITKRGQNVTFRCDPISEHNRLYWYRQTLGQGPEFLTYFQNEAQLEKSRLLSDRFSAERPKGSFSTLEIQRTEQGDSAMYLCASSLATSGNPSSYEQYFGPGTRLTVT.

The V and J genes are TRBV5-5 and TRBJ2-3; D tentatively reads TRBD1 or TRBD2 (5 bases each). V was shortened by 4 bases and J by 6 bases, with 24 bases between the two germline ends. CDR3 length: 17 amino acids. CDR1 is SGHKS, CDR2 YYEKEE, per germline (reference sequence). The CDR3 DNA follows: TGTGCCAGCAGCCCCCTTGGGGACGGGGACCCTCGGGATACGCAGTATTTT. This sequence encodes CASSPLGDGDPRDTQYF.

The V and J genes are TRBV11-2 and TRBJ2-7, with D unresolved. From germline, CDR1 is SGHAT and CDR2 FQNNGV. The V and J ends lost 5 bases and 0 bases respectively, with 11 bases between them. The CDR3 totals 14 residues. CDR3 in DNA: TGTGCCAGCAGCCCTGACTCCTACTCCTACGAGCAGTACTTC. It encodes CASSPDSYSYEQYF. The full variable domain, with the rest looked up from reference TRBV11-2 and TRBJ2-7, is EAGVAQSPRYKIIEKRQSVAFWCNPISGHATLYWYQQILGQGPKLLIQFQNNGVVDDSQLPKDRFSAERLKGVDSTLKIQPAKLEDSAVYLCASSPDSYSYEQYFGPGTRLTVT.

This clonotype was picked up one time. The chain combines TRBV5-1 with TRBJ2-7, with D perhaps being TRBD1 or TRBD2 (5 bases each). CDR3 length: 14 amino acids. The germline V gene has CDR1 SGHRS and CDR2 YFSETQ. Trimming pared 9 bases from V and 3 bases from J, leaving 19 bases between. As DNA, the CDR3 is TGCGCCACCTGTCAAGGGACCGACTACTACGAGCAGTACTTC. It yields the protein CATCQGTDYYEQYF.

The sample holds a few counts of this clonotype. The chain employs TRBV4-1 and TRBJ2-2, with TRBD1 as a possible D gene (7 bases). Trimming left V 1 base short and J 5 bases short, with 11 bases between. The CDR3 is made up of 15 amino acids. The germline V gene has CDR1 MGHRA and CDR2 YSYEKL. The CDR3 loop is CASSQVQGRTGELFF. CDR3 DNA: TGCGCCAGCAGCCAAGTACAGGGGAGGACCGGGGAGCTGTTTTTT.

The chain employs TRBV5-1 and TRBJ2-1, with 8 bases that match TRBD2. CDR3 length: 15 amino acids. V trimming: 5 bases; J trimming: 4 bases; junction bases outside the gene matches: 8. In germline, CDR1 is SGHRS, CDR2 YFSETQ. DNA for the CDR3: TGCGCCAGCAGTCCTGGAGCGGGGGTATACAATGAGCAGTTCTTC. Its protein product is CASSPGAGVYNEQFF.

This clonotype turned up a few times. The chain is built from TRBV12-3 or TRBV12-4 and TRBJ2-7; TRBD2 matches 9 bases. The CDR3 totals 14 residues. After removal of 5 bases from V and 6 bases from J, the junction contained 8 bases not matched to a gene. In nucleotides, the CDR3 is TGTGCCAGCAGTCTCCTGGGACTAGCCTTCGAGCAGTACTTC. Translating it yields CASSLLGLAFEQYF.

This clonotype was seen only a few times. The chain links TRBV5-1 to TRBJ2-1, with 14 bases aligning to TRBD2. The germline V gene encodes CDR1 SGHRS and CDR2 YFSETQ. Germline trimming cut 3 bases from V and 12 bases from J; bases unmatched to any gene: 14. The CDR3 has 17 amino acids. The CDR3 region has the DNA TGCGCCAGCAGCTACCGCCAGACTAGCGGGGGGGCCACAGGGCAGTTCTTC. This translates into CASSYRQTSGGATGQFF. Filled out from reference TRBV5-1 and TRBJ2-1, the complete variable domain reads KAGVTQTPRYLIKTRGQQVTLSCSPISGHRSVSWYQQTPGQGLQFLFEYFSETQRNKGNFPGRFSGRQFSNSRSEMNVSTLELGDSALYLCASSYRQTSGGATGQFFGPGTRLTVL.

The chain links TRBV11-2 to TRBJ2-1; D may be TRBD2 (5 bases). The germline V gene has CDR1 SGHAT and CDR2 FQNNGV. This CDR3 has 13 amino acids. V was shortened by 6 bases and J by 7 bases, with 13 bases between the two germline ends. The CDR3 spells CASSLGLQNEQFF. The CDR3 region has the DNA TGTGCCAGCAGTCTCGGACTTCAAAATGAGCAGTTCTTC. The complete variable domain, with remaining parts taken from reference TRBV11-2 and TRBJ2-1, reads EAGVAQSPRYKIIEKRQSVAFWCNPISGHATLYWYQQILGQGPKLLIQFQNNGVVDDSQLPKDRFSAERLKGVDSTLKIQPAKLEDSAVYLCASSLGLQNEQFFGPGTRLTVL.

This chain connects TRBV7-3 to TRBJ2-3; D call uncertain. Trimming cost V 2 bases and J 0 bases, with 9 bases left between them. Germline V CDR1 and CDR2: SGHTA, FQGTGA. The CDR3 consists of 15 residues. DNA of the CDR3: TGTGCCAGCAGCTTATTGGGCCTGAGCACAGATACGCAGTATTTT. The encoded protein is CASSLLGLSTDTQYF.

The chain carries TRBV7-9 and TRBJ2-3; TRBD2 agrees at 10 bases. CDR3 length equals 16 residues. Trimming cost V 4 bases and J 0 bases; bases outside gene matches: 4. Germline V lookup: CDR1 SEHNR, CDR2 FQNEAQ (reference sequence). The CDR3 nucleotides read TGTGCCAGCAGCTCGATAGCGGGGGGAAGCACAGATACGCAGTATTTT. Amino acids: CASSSIAGGSTDTQYF.

This chain links TRBV4-1 with TRBJ2-3, with D unclear. The CDR3 consists of 14 residues. Trimming left V 6 bases short and J 0 bases short, with 10 bases between. The germline gives CDR1 MGHRA, CDR2 YSYEKL. CDR3 protein: CASRSVLSTDTQYF. The CDR3 DNA follows: TGCGCCAGCAGGAGTGTCCTCAGCACAGATACGCAGTATTTT.